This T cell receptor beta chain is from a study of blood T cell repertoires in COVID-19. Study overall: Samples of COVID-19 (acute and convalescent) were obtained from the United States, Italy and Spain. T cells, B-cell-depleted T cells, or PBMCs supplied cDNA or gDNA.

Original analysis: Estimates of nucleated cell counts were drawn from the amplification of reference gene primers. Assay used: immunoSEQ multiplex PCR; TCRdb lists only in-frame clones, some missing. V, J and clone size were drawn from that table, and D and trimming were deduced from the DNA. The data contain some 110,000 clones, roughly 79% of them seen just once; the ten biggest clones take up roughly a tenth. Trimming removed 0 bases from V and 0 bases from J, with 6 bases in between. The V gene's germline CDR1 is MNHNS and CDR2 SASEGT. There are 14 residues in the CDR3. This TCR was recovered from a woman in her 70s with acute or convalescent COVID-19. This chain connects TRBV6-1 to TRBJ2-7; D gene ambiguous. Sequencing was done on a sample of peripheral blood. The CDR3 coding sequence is TGTGCCAGCAGTGAAGCGGGCAGCTCCTACGAGCAGTACTTC. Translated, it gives CASSEAGSSYEQYF.